A single sample is the source of the 18 T cell receptor beta chains below, sequenced in a study of blood T cell repertoires in COVID-19. TCRdb's copy holds only in-frame clones and misses some; the assay was immunoSEQ multiplex PCR. This sample has 98,000 or so clones; 80% to 90% occur once, and the top ten carry around 4.8%. Material: peripheral blood. These receptors all come from a man in his sixties with acute or convalescent COVID-19.

The V gene is TRBV4-2, the J gene TRBJ2-5; 7 bases fit TRBD2. This CDR3 spans 18 amino acids. V trimming: 4 bases; J trimming: 1 base; junction bases outside the gene matches: 15. The germline V gene has CDR1 LGHNA and CDR2 YNFKEQ. CDR3 sequence: CASSRTPVVGGGQETQYF. The CDR3 DNA reads as TGTGCCAGCAGCCGGACACCGGTAGTTGGGGGGGGCCAAGAGACCCAGTACTTC.

This rearrangement joins TRBV19 to TRBJ2-2; TRBD1 matches 7 bases. CDR3 length equals 14 residues. Per the germline V gene, CDR1 is LNHDA and CDR2 is SQIVND (reference sequence). Trimming at V came to 10 bases and at J to 7 bases, leaving 12 bases not matched to a gene. CDR3 coding DNA: TGTGCCACCTATAGGACAGGCTGGGGCGGGGAGCTGTTTTTT. It encodes CATYRTGWGGELFF.

CDR3 in DNA: TGTGCCAGCAGTTTAGGCCCAGGGATGAACACTGAAGCTTTCTTT. Its protein is CASSLGPGMNTEAFF. The chain joins TRBV27 to TRBJ1-1, with D tentatively TRBD1 (5 bases). The ends were cut back, 2 bases at V and 0 bases at J, with 10 bases in the middle. CDR3 length: 15 amino acids. Germline assignment: CDR1 MNHEY and CDR2 SMNVEV (reference sequence).

The rearrangement links TRBV11-3 to TRBJ1-2; 11 bases are a match to TRBD1. Germline CDR1 SGHNT, CDR2 YENEEA. CDR3 length equals 16 residues. The trim removed 5 bases at V and 2 bases at J, leaving 7 bases unmatched. The CDR3 protein is CASSVGQGAMNYGYTF. CDR3 bases: TGTGCCAGCAGCGTCGGACAGGGGGCGATGAACTATGGCTACACCTTC.

This chain links TRBV28 with TRBJ2-7; TRBD2 aligns across 7 bases. V was clipped by 5 bases and J by 2 bases; unmatched bases: 6. The CDR3 runs 14 residues. The germline V gene encodes CDR1 MDHEN and CDR2 SYDVKM. CDR3 in amino acids: CASSTSRETYEQYF. The CDR3 DNA sequence: TGTGCCAGCAGTACATCGCGGGAGACCTACGAGCAGTACTTC.

The V call is TRBV7-9, the J call TRBJ1-2; tentative D call: TRBD1 (5 bases). Germline assignment: CDR1 SEHNR and CDR2 FQNEAQ (reference sequence). The V gene lost 1 base and the J gene lost 7 bases, with 10 bases spanning the gap. The CDR3 totals 13 residues. CDR3 nucleotides: TGTGCCAGCAGCTTAGACAGGCAGGGTGGCTACACCTTC. Its translation: CASSLDRQGGYTF.

The chain recombines TRBV4-3 with TRBJ1-2; 9 bases align to TRBD1. Losses at the gene ends were 0 bases for V and 4 bases for J; bases not matched to a gene: 3. The CDR3 totals 15 residues. Germline CDR1 reads LGHNA; CDR2 reads YSLEER. The CDR3: CASSQEGQGGYGYTF. The CDR3 DNA reads as TGCGCCAGCAGCCAAGAGGGACAGGGAGGCTATGGCTACACCTTC.

The gene calls are TRBV10-1 and TRBJ2-5; no firm D call. CDR1 is WNHNN, CDR2 SYGVQD, per germline (reference sequence). Trimming stripped 3 bases from V and 0 bases from J, with 11 bases between. The CDR3 consists of 15 residues. CDR3 DNA: TGCGCCAGCAGTGAATCGAGGAAGTACCAAGAGACCCAGTACTTC. Translation: CASSESRKYQETQYF.

The rearrangement joins TRBV7-2 to TRBJ1-1, with D perhaps matching TRBD1 (5 bases). The V gene lost 2 bases and the J gene lost 5 bases, with 15 bases spanning the gap. The CDR3 totals 15 residues. The germline CDR1 and CDR2 sequences are SGHTA and FQGNSA. CDR3 sequence reads: CASSLRGNLRTEAFF. DNA of the CDR3: TGTGCCAGCAGCTTAAGGGGCAACCTTAGGACTGAAGCTTTCTTT.

This clone was detected once. The chain has TRBV6-2 or TRBV6-3 and TRBJ1-1; D might be TRBD1 (6 bases). Germline V lookup: CDR1 MNHEY, CDR2 SVGEGT. The CDR3 loop spans 14 amino acids. V gave up 0 bases and J gave up 1 base, with 6 bases separating them. The CDR3 DNA is TGTGCCAGCAGTTACTCACAGGGGAACACTGAAGCTTTCTTT. Translated, it gives CASSYSQGNTEAFF.

The CDR3 nucleotides are TGCGCCAGCAGCTGGGGACAGGGGGTCCCTTACCAAGAGACCCAGTACTTC. It codes for CASSWGQGVPYQETQYF. The J gene is TRBJ2-5, the V gene TRBV5-1; the match to TRBD1 covers 11 bases. Germline values: CDR1 SGHRS, CDR2 YFSETQ. The CDR3 has 17 residues. V trimming: 3 bases; J trimming: 0 bases; junction bases outside the gene matches: 7.

This clone was counted only a few times. The CDR3 spells CASRSRDRGNSPLHF. The CDR3 bases are TGTGCCAGCAGGTCCCGGGACAGGGGTAATTCACCCCTCCACTTT. V usage is TRBV3-1 (or the pseudogene TRBV3-2) and J usage is TRBJ1-6; 10 nucleotides align to TRBD1. The CDR3 runs to 15 residues. V dropped 6 bases and J dropped 6; count of bases not matched to a gene: 5. CDR1 is LGHDT, CDR2 YNNKEL, per germline (reference sequence).

This clone turned up a few times. This chain joins TRBV28 and TRBJ1-6; 9 positions agree with TRBD1. Germline V gene lookup returns CDR1 MDHEN and CDR2 SYDVKM. This CDR3 has 15 amino acids. Trimming at V came to 7 bases and at J to 10 bases, leaving 11 bases not matched to a gene. This CDR3 is CASIYRGRSKSPLHF. The DNA of the CDR3 is TGTGCCAGCATCTACAGGGGGCGCTCGAAGTCACCCCTCCACTTT.

J is TRBJ2-3 and V is TRBV6-6; D remains ambiguous. Looked up from germline, CDR1 is MNHNY and CDR2 is SVGAGI (reference sequence). There are 14 residues in the CDR3. V dropped 0 bases and J dropped 0 bases, with 4 bases sitting between them. CDR3 sequence (DNA): TGTGCCAGCAGTTACTCCCTAAGCACAGATACGCAGTATTTT. This encodes CASSYSLSTDTQYF.

The V and J genes are TRBV11-2 and TRBJ2-2; 7 nucleotides agree with TRBD2. The CDR3 spans 15 residues. J was trimmed by 6 bases and V by 1 base; bases with no gene match: 5. The germline V gene has CDR1 SGHAT and CDR2 FQNNGV. CDR3 in amino acids: CASSLVLAVAGELFF. The CDR3 DNA is TGTGCCAGCAGCTTAGTGCTAGCGGTGGCCGGGGAGCTGTTTTTT.

This chain links TRBV27 with TRBJ1-5; maybe TRBD1 (5 bases). The V gene lost 10 bases and the J gene lost 6 bases, with 16 bases spanning the gap. The V gene's germline CDR1 is MNHEY and CDR2 SMNVEV (reference sequence). The CDR3 sequence is 13 residues long. CDR3 DNA sequence: TGTGCCACCCATCGGGGGTACGGTCAGCCCCAGCATTTT. The encoded protein is CATHRGYGQPQHF.

The CDR3 sequence: CASSQARQGEFF. Here the CDR3 DNA reads TGTGCCAGCAGCCAGGCCCGACAGGGAGAGTTCTTC. This chain connects TRBV6-5 to TRBJ2-1, with TRBD1 matching 7 bases. CDR3 size: 12 residues. CDR1 MNHEY and CDR2 SVGAGI come from the germline V gene. V dropped 6 bases and J dropped 14; count of bases not matched to a gene: 10.

This clone showed up just once. The chain employs TRBV28 and TRBJ2-1, with D perhaps TRBD2 (5 bases). The ends were cut back, 6 bases at V and 1 base at J, with 16 bases in the middle. The CDR3 loop spans 16 amino acids. The germline V gene encodes CDR1 MDHEN and CDR2 SYDVKM. The CDR3 DNA is TGTGCCAGCAGCCCTACTAGGGATGTTTCCTACAATGAGCAGTTCTTC. Protein sequence: CASSPTRDVSYNEQFF.